One T cell receptor (beta chain) is described in this entry. Noted time point: baseline, week 1 (first vaccination visit). Sample treatment: pre-vaccination baseline after standard-of-care therapy. Donors had new WHO grade 3 or 4 IDH1-mutant, ATRX-lost astrocytomas. The record originates from a study of a mutant IDH1 vaccine in newly diagnosed glioma. For the study at large: Antecedent treatment encompassed radiotherapy, temozolomide, or their combination; the majority received both.

The assay was immunoSEQ multiplex PCR, and TCRdb's table has in-frame clones only and misses some. The table records tens of thousands of clones, over 70% of them present only once. This CDR3 has 15 residues. Germline values: CDR1 MGHRA, CDR2 YSYEKL. Trimming pared 1 base from V and 7 bases from J, leaving 14 bases between. The sequence was obtained from a middle-aged man with glioma. Some clones in this sample may be carry-over from other donors' samples. This material consisted of PBMCs, taken from a glioma patient treated with radiotherapy, temozolomide or both. This chain uses TRBV4-1 with TRBJ2-1; D gene uncertain. The CDR3 DNA follows: TGCGCCAGCAGCCAAGGGGCGTTCGGAGAGAATGAGCAGTTCTTC. It yields the protein CASSQGAFGENEQFF.